A single sample is the source of the 9 T cell receptor beta chains below, sequenced in a study of blood T cell repertoires in COVID-19. TCRdb's copy holds only in-frame clones and misses some; the assay was immunoSEQ multiplex PCR. The profile shows roughly 130,000 clones, roughly 80% of them singletons. The sequenced sample consisted of peripheral blood. Receptor source: a man aged 45-65 years with acute or convalescent COVID-19.

This clone has just one count. J is TRBJ1-6 and V is TRBV9; D gene unclear. CDR1 is SGDLS and CDR2 is YYNGEE in the germline V gene. The V end was cut by 1 base, the J end by 7 bases, with 12 bases between. The CDR3 loop spans 15 amino acids. Here the CDR3 reads CASSVSGARNSPLHF. CDR3 coding DNA: TGTGCCAGCAGCGTATCAGGCGCACGGAATTCACCCCTCCACTTT.

The rearrangement uses TRBV10-2 and TRBJ2-1, with 14 bases fitting TRBD2. V lost 6 bases to trimming and J lost 5 bases; unmatched junction nucleotides: 0. Germline V gene data show CDR1 as WSHSY and CDR2 as SAAADI. The CDR3 loop spans 14 amino acids. The CDR3 spells CASRGLAGDNEQFF. In DNA, the CDR3 is TGCGCCAGCAGGGGACTAGCGGGGGACAATGAGCAGTTCTTC.

The chain is built from TRBV10-1 and TRBJ2-2, with D unresolved. CDR3 length: 14 residues. The germline V and J ends were trimmed by 5 bases and 0 bases, with 7 bases remaining between them. CDR1 and CDR2 from the germline V gene are WNHNN and SYGVQD (reference sequence). The CDR3 bases are TGCGCCAGCAGTTCCAGGCCGAACACCGGGGAGCTGTTTTTT. This codes for CASSSRPNTGELFF.

The chain recombines TRBV19 with TRBJ1-5, with 9 bases that match TRBD1. This CDR3 region has 16 residues. J lost 7 bases, V lost 3 bases, and 10 bases had no gene match. Germline values: CDR1 LNHDA, CDR2 SQIVND (reference sequence). CDR3 sequence reads: CASSMGSGTGSQPQHF. The CDR3 DNA follows: TGTGCCAGTAGTATGGGCTCTGGGACAGGGTCCCAGCCCCAGCATTTT.

This chain connects TRBV5-4 to TRBJ2-2; TRBD1 matches 8 bases. Unmatched junction bases numbered 8, after V lost 2 bases and J lost 8 bases. CDR1 SGHNT and CDR2 YYREEE come from the germline V gene (reference sequence). The CDR3 spans 15 residues. As DNA, the CDR3 is TGTGCCAGCAGCTTTTATACAGGGGGTGGAGGGGAGCTGTTTTTT. It specifies CASSFYTGGGGELFF.

This chain joins TRBV5-1 and TRBJ1-2; D ambiguous. This CDR3 spans 16 amino acids. CDR1 is SGHRS and CDR2 is YFSETQ in the germline V gene. V lost 4 bases, J lost 4 bases, and 20 bases lay in between. CDR3 residues: CASSNRDNPVGYGYTF. The CDR3 DNA reads TGCGCCAGCAGCAACCGAGACAACCCTGTCGGCTATGGCTACACCTTC. Based on the CDR3 plus reference TRBV5-1 and TRBJ1-2, the full variable domain is KAGVTQTPRYLIKTRGQQVTLSCSPISGHRSVSWYQQTPGQGLQFLFEYFSETQRNKGNFPGRFSGRQFSNSRSEMNVSTLELGDSALYLCASSNRDNPVGYGYTFGSGTRLTVV.

The chain employs TRBV27 and TRBJ1-3; TRBD1 matches at 7 bases. The germline V gene has CDR1 MNHEY and CDR2 SMNVEV (reference sequence). The junction had 14 bases not matched to a gene; V was cut back by 5 bases and J by 4 bases. This CDR3 contains 17 residues. The CDR3 protein is CASSGLGQFITGNTIYF. CDR3 DNA sequence: TGTGCCAGCAGTGGACTGGGACAGTTTATAACCGGAAACACCATATATTTT.

The chain is built from TRBV24-1 and TRBJ2-3, with D possibly being TRBD1 (6 bases). V was pared by 8 bases and J by 0 bases, with 8 bases between. The CDR3 totals 13 residues. Per the germline V gene, CDR1 is KGHDR and CDR2 is SFDVKD. The CDR3 DNA sequence: TGTGCCACCACAGGGGAAAGCACAGATACGCAGTATTTT. Protein: CATTGESTDTQYF.

This chain uses TRBV9 with TRBJ1-1; perhaps TRBD1 as D (6 bases). The CDR3 runs 15 residues. Trimming took off 4 bases at V and 2 bases at J, with 15 bases between the two ends. Per the germline V gene, CDR1 is SGDLS and CDR2 is YYNGEE. The CDR3 spells CASSIGQLINTEAFF. The CDR3 bases are TGTGCCAGCAGCATCGGACAGCTGATTAACACTGAAGCTTTCTTT.